What follows describes a single TCR beta chain. What it recognizes is unknown. The data were taken from a study of T cells after yellow fever vaccination. MiXCR, applied by TCRdb to the 5' RACE reads, yields one record per CDR3 protein. The sample has about 250,000 distinct CDR3 sequences; roughly 4% are singletons. General study results and limits: Abundant bulk-population clonotypes could contaminate the FACS-sorted repertoires.

This receptor was identified in a man aged 18 to 30 who received the YFV17D yellow fever vaccine. Sequencing used PBMCs, obtained 15 days after the yellow fever booster vaccination.

CDR3 coding DNA: TGTGCCAGCTCACCAACACAGGACTCCAATCAGCCCCAGCATTTT. As protein: CASSPTQDSNQPQHF. V and J are TRBV18 and TRBJ1-5, with D possibly matching TRBD1 (5 bases). Trimming took 2 bases from V and 3 from J, leaving 11 bases between them. The CDR3 has 15 residues. Germline V gene sequence: CDR1 KGHSH, CDR2 LQKENI.